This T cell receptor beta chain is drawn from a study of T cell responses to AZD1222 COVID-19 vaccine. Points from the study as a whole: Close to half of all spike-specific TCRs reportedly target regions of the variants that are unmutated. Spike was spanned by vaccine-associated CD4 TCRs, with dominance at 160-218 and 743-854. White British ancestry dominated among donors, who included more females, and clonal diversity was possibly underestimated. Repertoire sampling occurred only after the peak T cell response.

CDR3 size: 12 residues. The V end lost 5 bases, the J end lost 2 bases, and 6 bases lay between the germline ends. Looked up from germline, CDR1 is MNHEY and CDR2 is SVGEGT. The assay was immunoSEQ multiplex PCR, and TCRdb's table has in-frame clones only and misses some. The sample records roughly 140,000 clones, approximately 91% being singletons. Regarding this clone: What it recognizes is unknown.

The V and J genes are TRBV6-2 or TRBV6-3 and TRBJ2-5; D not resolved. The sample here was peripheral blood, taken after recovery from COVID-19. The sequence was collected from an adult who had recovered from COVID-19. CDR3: CASSRQQETQYF. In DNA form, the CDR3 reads TGTGCCAGCAGTCGTCAACAAGAGACCCAGTACTTC.